Described below is a single TCR beta chain sequence and its context. The junction had 11 bases not matched to a gene; V was cut back by 0 bases and J by 2 bases. Germline CDR1 is SGHRS and CDR2 is YFSETQ. The CDR3 totals 18 residues. This sample is part of a study of blood T cell repertoires in COVID-19. Across the whole study: Sample material is recorded as cDNA or gDNA derived from T cells, B-cell-depleted T cells, or PBMCs.

Here immunoSEQ multiplex PCR was the method, and the copy in TCRdb shows in-frame clones only, minus some. Among about 50,000 clones listed, approximately 89% were seen once. The clonotype comes from an elderly woman with acute or convalescent COVID-19. The source material was peripheral blood. The V and J genes are TRBV5-1 and TRBJ2-3; 8 bases are a match to TRBD2. CDR3 in amino acids: CASSLAPAGASSTDTQYF. In DNA form, the CDR3 reads TGCGCCAGCAGCTTGGCCCCAGCGGGGGCCTCCTCCACAGATACGCAGTATTTT. The whole variable domain, remainder taken from reference TRBV5-1 and TRBJ2-3, is KAGVTQTPRYLIKTRGQQVTLSCSPISGHRSVSWYQQTPGQGLQFLFEYFSETQRNKGNFPGRFSGRQFSNSRSEMNVSTLELGDSALYLCASSLAPAGASSTDTQYFGPGTRLTVL.